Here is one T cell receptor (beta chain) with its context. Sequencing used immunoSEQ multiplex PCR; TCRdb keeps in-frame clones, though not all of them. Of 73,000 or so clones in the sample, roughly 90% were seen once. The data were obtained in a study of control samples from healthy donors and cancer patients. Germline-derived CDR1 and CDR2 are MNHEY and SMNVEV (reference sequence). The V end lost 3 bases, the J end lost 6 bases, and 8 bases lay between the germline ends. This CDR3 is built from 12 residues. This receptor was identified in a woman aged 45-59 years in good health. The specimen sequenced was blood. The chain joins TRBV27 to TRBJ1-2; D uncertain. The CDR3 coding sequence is TGTGCCAGCAGTTTCGAGGGCCATGGCTACACCTTC. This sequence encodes CASSFEGHGYTF.